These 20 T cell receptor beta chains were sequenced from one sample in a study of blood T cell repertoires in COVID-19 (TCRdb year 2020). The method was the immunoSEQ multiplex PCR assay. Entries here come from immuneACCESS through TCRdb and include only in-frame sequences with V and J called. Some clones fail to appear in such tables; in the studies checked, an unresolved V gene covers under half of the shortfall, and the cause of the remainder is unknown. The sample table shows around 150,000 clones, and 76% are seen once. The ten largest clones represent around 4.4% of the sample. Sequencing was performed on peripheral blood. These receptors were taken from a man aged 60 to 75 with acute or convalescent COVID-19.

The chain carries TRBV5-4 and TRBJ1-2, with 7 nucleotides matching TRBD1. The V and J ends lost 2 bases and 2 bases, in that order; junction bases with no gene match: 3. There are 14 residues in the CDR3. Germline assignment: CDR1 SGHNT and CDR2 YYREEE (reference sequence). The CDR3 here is CASSLMTGNYGYTF. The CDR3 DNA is TGTGCCAGCAGCTTAATGACAGGGAACTATGGCTACACCTTC.

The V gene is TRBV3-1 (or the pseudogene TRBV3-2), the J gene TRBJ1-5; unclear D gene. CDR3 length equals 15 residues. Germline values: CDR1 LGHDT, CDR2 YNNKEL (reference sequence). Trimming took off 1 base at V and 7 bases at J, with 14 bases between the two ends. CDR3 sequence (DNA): TGTGCCAGCAGCCAAGGATTTCCGCGGAAACAGCCCCAGCATTTT. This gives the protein CASSQGFPRKQPQHF.

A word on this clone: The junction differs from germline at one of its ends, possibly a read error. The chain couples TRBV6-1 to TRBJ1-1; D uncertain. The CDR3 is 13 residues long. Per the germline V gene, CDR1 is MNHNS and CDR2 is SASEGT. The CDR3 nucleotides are TGTGCCAGCCGTGAAACTTGGAACACTGAAGCTTTCTTT. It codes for CASRETWNTEAFF.

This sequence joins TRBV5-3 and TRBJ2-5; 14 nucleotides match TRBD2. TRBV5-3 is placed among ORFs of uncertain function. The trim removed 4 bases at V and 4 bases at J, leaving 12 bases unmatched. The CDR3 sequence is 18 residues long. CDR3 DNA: TGTGCCAGAAGCGATACCGGGACTAGCGGGAGAGGGAGAGAGACCCAGTACTTC. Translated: CARSDTGTSGRGRETQYF.

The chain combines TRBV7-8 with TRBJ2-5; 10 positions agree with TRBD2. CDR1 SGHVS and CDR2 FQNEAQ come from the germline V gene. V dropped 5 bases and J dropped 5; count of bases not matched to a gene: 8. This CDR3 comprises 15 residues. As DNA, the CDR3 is TGTGCCAGCAGCATACTAGCGGGGAGCTTGGAGACCCAGTACTTC. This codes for CASSILAGSLETQYF.

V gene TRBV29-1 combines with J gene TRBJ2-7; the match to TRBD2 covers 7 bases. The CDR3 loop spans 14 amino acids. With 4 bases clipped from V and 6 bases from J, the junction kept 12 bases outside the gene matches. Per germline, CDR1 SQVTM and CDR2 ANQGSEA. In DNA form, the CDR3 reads TGCAGCGTTGGGGGCCTAGCGGACACTCGCGAGCAGTACTTC. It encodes CSVGGLADTREQYF.

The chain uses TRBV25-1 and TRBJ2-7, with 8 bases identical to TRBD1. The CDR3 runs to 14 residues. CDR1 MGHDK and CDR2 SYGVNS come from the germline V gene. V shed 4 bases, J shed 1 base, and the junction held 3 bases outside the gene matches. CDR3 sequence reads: CASSGTGRSYEQYF. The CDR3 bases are TGTGCCAGCAGTGGGACAGGGAGGTCCTACGAGCAGTACTTC.

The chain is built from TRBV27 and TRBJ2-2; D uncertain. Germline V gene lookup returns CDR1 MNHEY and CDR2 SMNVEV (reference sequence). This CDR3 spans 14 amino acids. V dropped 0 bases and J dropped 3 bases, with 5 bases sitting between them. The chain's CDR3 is CASSLSAYTGELFF. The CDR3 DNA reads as TGTGCCAGCAGTTTATCGGCCTACACCGGGGAGCTGTTTTTT.

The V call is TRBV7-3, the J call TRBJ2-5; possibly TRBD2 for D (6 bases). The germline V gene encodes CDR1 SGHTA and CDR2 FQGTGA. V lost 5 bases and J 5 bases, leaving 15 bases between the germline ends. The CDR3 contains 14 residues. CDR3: CASSPRGGVETQYF. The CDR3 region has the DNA TGTGCCAGCAGCCCCCGCGGCGGGGTGGAGACCCAGTACTTC.

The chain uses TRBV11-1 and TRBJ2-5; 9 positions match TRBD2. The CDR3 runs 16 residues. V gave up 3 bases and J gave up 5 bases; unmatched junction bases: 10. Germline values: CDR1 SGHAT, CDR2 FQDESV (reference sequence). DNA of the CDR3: TGTGCCAGCAGCTTGTCCGCTAGCGGGGCCTCGGAGACCCAGTACTTC. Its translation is CASSLSASGASETQYF.

CDR3 in DNA: TGTGCCAGCAGCTTAGGACTAGCGGGTACAGATACGCAGTATTTT. Its protein product is CASSLGLAGTDTQYF. This chain uses TRBV9 with TRBJ2-3, with 11 positions matching TRBD2. This CDR3 region has 15 residues. The V segment lost 4 bases and the J segment 3 bases; nucleotides outside the gene matches: 4. CDR1 and CDR2 (germline): SGDLS, YYNGEE. Together with reference TRBV9 and TRBJ2-3, the CDR3 gives the full variable domain: DSGVTQTPKHLITATGQRVTLRCSPRSGDLSVYWYQQSLDQGLQFLIQYYNGEERAKGNILERFSAQQFPDLHSELNLSSLELGDSALYFCASSLGLAGTDTQYFGPGTRLTVL.

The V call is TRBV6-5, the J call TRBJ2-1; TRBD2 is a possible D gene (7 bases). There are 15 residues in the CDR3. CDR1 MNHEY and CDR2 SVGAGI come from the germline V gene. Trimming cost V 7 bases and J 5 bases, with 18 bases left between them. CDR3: CASNAGDNLNNEQFF. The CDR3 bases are TGTGCCAGCAACGCGGGGGACAACTTAAACAATGAGCAGTTCTTC.

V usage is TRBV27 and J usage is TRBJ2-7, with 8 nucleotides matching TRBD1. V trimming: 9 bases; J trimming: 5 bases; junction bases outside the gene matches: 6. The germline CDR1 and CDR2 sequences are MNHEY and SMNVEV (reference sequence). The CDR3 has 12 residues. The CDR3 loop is CARGTGPNEQYF. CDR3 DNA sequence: TGTGCCAGAGGGACAGGTCCTAACGAGCAGTACTTC.

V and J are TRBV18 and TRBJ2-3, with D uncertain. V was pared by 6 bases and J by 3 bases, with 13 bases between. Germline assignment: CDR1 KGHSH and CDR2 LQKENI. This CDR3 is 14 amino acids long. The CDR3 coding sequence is TGTGCCAGCTCGAGTCAGGCTAAGACAGATACGCAGTATTTT. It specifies CASSSQAKTDTQYF.

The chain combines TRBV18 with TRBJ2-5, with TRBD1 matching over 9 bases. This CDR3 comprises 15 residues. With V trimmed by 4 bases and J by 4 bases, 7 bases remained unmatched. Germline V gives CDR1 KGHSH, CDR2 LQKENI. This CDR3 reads CASSLGQGRRETQYF. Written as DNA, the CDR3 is TGTGCCAGCTCACTTGGACAGGGGCGGCGAGAGACCCAGTACTTC.

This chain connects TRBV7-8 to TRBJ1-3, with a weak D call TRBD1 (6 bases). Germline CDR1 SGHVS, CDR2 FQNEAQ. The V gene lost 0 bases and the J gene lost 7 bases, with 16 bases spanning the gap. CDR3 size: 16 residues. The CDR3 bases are TGTGCCAGCAGCTTAGCGGGCACAGGGCGAATGAACACCATATATTTT. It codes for CASSLAGTGRMNTIYF.

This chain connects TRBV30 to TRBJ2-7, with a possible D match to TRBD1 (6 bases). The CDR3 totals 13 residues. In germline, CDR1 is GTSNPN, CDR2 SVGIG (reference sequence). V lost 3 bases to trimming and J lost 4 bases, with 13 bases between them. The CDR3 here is CAWREGGTYEQYF. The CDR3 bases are TGTGCCTGGAGGGAAGGGGGAACGTACGAGCAGTACTTC.

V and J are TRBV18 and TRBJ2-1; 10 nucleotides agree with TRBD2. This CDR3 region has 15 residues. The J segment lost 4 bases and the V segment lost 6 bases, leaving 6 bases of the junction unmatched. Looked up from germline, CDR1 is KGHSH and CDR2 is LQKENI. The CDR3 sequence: CASSLAGEGYNEQFF. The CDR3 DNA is TGTGCCAGCTCTCTAGCGGGAGAGGGGTACAATGAGCAGTTCTTC.

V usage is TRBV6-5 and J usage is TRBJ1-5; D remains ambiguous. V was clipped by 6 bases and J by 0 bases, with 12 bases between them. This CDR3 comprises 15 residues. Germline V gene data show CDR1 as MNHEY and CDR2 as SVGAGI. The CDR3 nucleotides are TGTGCCAGCAGGAGAGGCGCTTATAGCAATCAGCCCCAGCATTTT. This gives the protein CASRRGAYSNQPQHF.

The CDR3 region has the DNA TGCGCCAGCAGCTTTAATCTAGCGGGAGAGTACGAGCAGTACTTC. Its protein is CASSFNLAGEYEQYF. The J gene is TRBJ2-7, the V gene TRBV5-1, with 10 positions matching TRBD2. V shed 2 bases, J shed 4 bases, and the junction held 6 bases outside the gene matches. The CDR3 extends over 15 amino acids. Germline V gene data show CDR1 as SGHRS and CDR2 as YFSETQ. The full variable domain, completed using reference TRBV5-1 and TRBJ2-7, is KAGVTQTPRYLIKTRGQQVTLSCSPISGHRSVSWYQQTPGQGLQFLFEYFSETQRNKGNFPGRFSGRQFSNSRSEMNVSTLELGDSALYLCASSFNLAGEYEQYFGPGTRLTVT.